This TCR beta chain appears in the sequencing data of a study of long-term antiretroviral therapy in people with HIV. The authors ran the immunoSEQ assay, v3.0, at survey level. Profiled with immunoSEQ multiplex PCR; TCRdb holds only in-frame clones, not every one. The sample yields more than 10,000 clones, 88% seen once. J lost 1 base, V lost 2 bases, and 2 bases had no gene match. CDR1 and CDR2 (germline): SGHTA, FQGNSA. The CDR3 consists of 14 residues. This clonotype was sampled from a woman aged 40 to 49 with HIV. Sequences were derived from unsorted PBMCs, sampled 2.1 years after starting antiretroviral therapy. The chain couples TRBV7-2 to TRBJ2-7; 7 positions match TRBD1. The CDR3 loop is CASSLLTGSYEQYF. CDR3 nucleotides: TGTGCCAGCAGCTTACTGACAGGGTCCTACGAGCAGTACTTC. The variable domain in full, completed from reference TRBV7-2 and TRBJ2-7, reads GAGVSQSPSNKVTEKGKDVELRCDPISGHTALYWYRQSLGQGLEFLIYFQGNSAPDKSGLPSDRFSAERTGGSVSTLTIQRTQQEDSAVYLCASSLLTGSYEQYFGPGTRLTVT.